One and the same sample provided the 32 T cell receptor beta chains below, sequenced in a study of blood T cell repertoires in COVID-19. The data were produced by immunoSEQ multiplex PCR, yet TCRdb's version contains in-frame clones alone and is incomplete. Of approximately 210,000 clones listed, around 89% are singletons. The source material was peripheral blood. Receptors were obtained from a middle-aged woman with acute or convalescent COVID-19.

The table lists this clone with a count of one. Here the CDR3 reads CASSLLAGMYQETQYF. The CDR3 DNA reads TGTGCCAGCAGCTTACTTGCAGGGATGTACCAAGAGACCCAGTACTTC. This rearrangement joins TRBV7-2 to TRBJ2-5, with a tentative D call TRBD1 (5 bases). Germline assignment: CDR1 SGHTA and CDR2 FQGNSA. Trimming took 2 bases from V and 0 from J, leaving 13 bases between them. The CDR3 length is 16 residues.

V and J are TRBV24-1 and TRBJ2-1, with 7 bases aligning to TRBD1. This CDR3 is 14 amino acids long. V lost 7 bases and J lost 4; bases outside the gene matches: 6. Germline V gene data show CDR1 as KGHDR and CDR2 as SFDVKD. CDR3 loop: CATSPGTDYNEQFF. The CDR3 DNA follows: TGTGCCACCAGCCCCGGGACAGATTACAATGAGCAGTTCTTC.

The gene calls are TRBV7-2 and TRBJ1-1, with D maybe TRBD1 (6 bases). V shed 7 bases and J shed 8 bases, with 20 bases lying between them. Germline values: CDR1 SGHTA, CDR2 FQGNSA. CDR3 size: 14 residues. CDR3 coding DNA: TGTGCCAGCACTCTCAACAGGGACGCACGGGAAGCTTTCTTT. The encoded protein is CASTLNRDAREAFF.

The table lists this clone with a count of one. CDR3 amino acids: CASSIAPGQGFLGTQYF. The CDR3 coding sequence is TGTGCCAGTAGTATAGCCCCGGGACAGGGATTTTTGGGTACGCAGTATTTT. The chain carries TRBV19 and TRBJ2-3; the match to TRBD1 covers 9 bases. CDR3 length: 17 residues. Trimming cost V 1 base and J 8 bases; bases outside gene matches: 13. The V gene's germline CDR1 is LNHDA and CDR2 SQIVND (reference sequence).

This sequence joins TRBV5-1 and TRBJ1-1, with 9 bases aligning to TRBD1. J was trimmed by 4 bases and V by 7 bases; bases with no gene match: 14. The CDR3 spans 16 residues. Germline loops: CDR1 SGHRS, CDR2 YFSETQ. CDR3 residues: CASRGQGPGRSTEAFF. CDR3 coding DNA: TGCGCCAGCCGTGGACAGGGGCCCGGACGGTCCACTGAAGCTTTCTTT. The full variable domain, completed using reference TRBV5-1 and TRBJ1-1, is KAGVTQTPRYLIKTRGQQVTLSCSPISGHRSVSWYQQTPGQGLQFLFEYFSETQRNKGNFPGRFSGRQFSNSRSEMNVSTLELGDSALYLCASRGQGPGRSTEAFFGQGTRLTVV.

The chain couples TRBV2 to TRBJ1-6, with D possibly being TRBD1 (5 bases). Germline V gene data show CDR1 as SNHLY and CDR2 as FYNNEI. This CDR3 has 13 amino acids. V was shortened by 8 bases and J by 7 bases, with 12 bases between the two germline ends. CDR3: CASGGEENSPLHF. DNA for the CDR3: TGTGCCAGCGGGGGGGAGGAGAATTCACCCCTCCACTTT.

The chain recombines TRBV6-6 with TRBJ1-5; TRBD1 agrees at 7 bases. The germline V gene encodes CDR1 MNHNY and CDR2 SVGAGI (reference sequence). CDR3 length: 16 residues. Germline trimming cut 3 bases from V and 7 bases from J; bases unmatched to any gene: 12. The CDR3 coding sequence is TGTGCCAGCAGTTATCCCGAGAGGGGGCACTCCCAGCCCCAGCATTTT. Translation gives CASSYPERGHSQPQHF.

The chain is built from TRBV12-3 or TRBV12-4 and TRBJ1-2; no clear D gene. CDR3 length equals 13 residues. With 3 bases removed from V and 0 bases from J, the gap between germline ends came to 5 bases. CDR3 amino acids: CASSFGTNYGYTF. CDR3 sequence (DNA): TGTGCCAGCAGTTTTGGCACTAACTATGGCTACACCTTC.

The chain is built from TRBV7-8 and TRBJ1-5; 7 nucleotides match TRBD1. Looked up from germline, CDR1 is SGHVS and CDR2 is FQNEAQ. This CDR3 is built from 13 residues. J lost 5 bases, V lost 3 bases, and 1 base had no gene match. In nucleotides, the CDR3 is TGTGCCAGCAGCTTCAGGGGGGATCAGCCCCAGCATTTT. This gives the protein CASSFRGDQPQHF.

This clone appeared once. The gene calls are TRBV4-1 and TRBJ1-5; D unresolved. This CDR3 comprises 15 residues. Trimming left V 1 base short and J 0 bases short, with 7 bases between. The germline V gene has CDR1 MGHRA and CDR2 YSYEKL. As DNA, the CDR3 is TGCGCCAGCAGCCAAGTGGCCCATAGCAATCAGCCCCAGCATTTT. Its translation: CASSQVAHSNQPQHF.

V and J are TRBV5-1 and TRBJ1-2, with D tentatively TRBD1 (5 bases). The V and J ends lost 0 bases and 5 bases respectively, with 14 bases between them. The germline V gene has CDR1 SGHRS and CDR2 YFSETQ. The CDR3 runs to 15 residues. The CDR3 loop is CASSLALTEKYGYTF. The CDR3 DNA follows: TGCGCCAGCAGCTTGGCCTTGACAGAAAAATATGGCTACACCTTC.

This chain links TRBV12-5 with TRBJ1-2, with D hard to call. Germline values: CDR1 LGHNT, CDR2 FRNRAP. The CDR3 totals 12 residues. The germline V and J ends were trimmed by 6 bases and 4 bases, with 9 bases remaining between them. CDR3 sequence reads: CASGRETYGYTF. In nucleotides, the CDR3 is TGTGCTAGTGGGAGGGAGACCTATGGCTACACCTTC.

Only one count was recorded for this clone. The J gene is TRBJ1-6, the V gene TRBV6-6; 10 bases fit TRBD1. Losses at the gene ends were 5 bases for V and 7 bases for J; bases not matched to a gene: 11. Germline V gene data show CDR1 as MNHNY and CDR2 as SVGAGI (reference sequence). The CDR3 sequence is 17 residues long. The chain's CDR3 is CASSLTQGTGANSPLHF. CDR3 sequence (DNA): TGTGCCAGCAGTCTGACCCAAGGGACAGGGGCAAATTCACCCCTCCACTTT.

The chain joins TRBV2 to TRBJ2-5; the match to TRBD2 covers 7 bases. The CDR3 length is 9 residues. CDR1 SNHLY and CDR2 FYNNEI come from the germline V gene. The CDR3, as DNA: TGTGCTTTTGGGGGGGACCAGTACTTC. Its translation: CAFGGDQYF.

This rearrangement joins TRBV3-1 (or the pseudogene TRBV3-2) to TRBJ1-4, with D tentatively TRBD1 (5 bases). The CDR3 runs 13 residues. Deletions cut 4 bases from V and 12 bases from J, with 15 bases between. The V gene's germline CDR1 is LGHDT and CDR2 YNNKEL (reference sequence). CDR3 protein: CASSPLWGDELFF. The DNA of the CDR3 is TGTGCCAGCAGCCCGCTTTGGGGGGATGAACTGTTTTTT.

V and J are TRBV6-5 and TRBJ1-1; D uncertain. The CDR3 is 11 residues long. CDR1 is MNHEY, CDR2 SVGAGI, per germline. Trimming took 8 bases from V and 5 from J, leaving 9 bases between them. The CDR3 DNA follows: TGTGCCAGCGACACGGGGACTGAAGCTTTCTTT. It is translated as CASDTGTEAFF.

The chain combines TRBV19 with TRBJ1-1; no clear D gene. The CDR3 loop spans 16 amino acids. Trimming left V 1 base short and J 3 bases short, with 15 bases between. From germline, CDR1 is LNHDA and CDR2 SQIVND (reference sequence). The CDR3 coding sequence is TGTGCCAGTAGTATAGGTTGGAGGGCTCCGGACACTGAAGCTTTCTTT. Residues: CASSIGWRAPDTEAFF. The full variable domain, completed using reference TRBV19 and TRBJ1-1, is DGGITQSPKYLFRKEGQNVTLSCEQNLNHDAMYWYRQDPGQGLRLIYYSQIVNDFQKGDIAEGYSVSREKKESFPLTVTSAQKNPTAFYLCASSIGWRAPDTEAFFGQGTRLTVV.

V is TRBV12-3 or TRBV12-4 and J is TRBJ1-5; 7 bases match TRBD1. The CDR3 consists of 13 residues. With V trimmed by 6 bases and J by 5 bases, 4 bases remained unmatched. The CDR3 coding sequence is TGTGCCAGCAGCCGACAGGGAGATCAGCCCCAGCATTTT. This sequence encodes CASSRQGDQPQHF.

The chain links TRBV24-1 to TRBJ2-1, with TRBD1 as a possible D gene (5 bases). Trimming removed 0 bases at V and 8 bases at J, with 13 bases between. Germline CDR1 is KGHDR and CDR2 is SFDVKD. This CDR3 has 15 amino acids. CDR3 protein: CATSDLKGIFYEQFF. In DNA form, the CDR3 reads TGTGCCACCAGTGATTTGAAGGGGATTTTCTATGAGCAGTTCTTC.

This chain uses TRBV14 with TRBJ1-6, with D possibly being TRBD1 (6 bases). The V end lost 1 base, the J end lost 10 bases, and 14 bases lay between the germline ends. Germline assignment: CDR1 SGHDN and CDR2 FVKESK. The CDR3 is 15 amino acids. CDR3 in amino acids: CASSQGGAGASPLHF. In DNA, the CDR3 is TGTGCCAGCAGCCAAGGTGGGGCAGGGGCATCACCCCTCCACTTT.

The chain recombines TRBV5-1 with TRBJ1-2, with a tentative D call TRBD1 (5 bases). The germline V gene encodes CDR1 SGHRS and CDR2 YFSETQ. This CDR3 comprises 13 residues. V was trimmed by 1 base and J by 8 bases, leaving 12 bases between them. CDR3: CASSLSGDHGYTF. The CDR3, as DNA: TGCGCCAGCAGCTTGTCGGGGGACCACGGCTACACCTTC.

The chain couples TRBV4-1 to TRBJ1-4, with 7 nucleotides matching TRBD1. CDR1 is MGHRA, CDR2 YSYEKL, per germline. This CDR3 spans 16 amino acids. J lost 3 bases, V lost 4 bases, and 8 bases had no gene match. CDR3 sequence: CASSPDRVEANEKLFF. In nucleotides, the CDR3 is TGCGCCAGCAGCCCAGACAGGGTTGAGGCTAATGAAAAACTGTTTTTT.

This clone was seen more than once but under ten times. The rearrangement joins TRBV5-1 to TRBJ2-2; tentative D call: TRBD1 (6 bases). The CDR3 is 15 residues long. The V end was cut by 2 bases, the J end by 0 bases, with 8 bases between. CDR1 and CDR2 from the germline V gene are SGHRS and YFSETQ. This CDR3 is CASSLRTANTGELFF. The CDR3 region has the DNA TGCGCCAGCAGCTTAAGGACAGCGAACACCGGGGAGCTGTTTTTT.

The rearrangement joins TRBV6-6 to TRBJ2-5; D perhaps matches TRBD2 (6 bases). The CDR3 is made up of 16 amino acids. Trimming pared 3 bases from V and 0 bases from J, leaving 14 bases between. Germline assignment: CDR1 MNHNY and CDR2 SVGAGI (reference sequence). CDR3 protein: CASSYGGSRDQETQYF. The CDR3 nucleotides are TGTGCCAGCAGTTATGGAGGGTCGCGGGACCAAGAGACCCAGTACTTC.

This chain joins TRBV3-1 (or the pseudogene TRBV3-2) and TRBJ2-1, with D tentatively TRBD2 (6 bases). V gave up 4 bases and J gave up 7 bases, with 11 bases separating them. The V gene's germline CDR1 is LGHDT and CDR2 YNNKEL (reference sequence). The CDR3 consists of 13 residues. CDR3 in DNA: TGTGCCAGCAGCCGAAGCGGGCGGAATGAGCAGTTCTTC. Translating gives CASSRSGRNEQFF.

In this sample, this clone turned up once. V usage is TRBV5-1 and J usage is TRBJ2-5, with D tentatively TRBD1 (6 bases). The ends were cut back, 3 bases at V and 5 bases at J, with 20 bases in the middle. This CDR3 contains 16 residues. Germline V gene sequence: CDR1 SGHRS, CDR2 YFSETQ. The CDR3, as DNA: TGCGCCAGCAGCTCCTACCCGACAGGTGCAACGGAGACCCAGTACTTC. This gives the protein CASSSYPTGATETQYF.

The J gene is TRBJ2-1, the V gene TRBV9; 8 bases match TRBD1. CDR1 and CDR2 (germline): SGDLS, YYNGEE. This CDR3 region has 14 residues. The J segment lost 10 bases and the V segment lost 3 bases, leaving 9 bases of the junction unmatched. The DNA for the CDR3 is TGTGCCAGCAGCGCTGGACAGGGACTGGGGGAGCAGTTCTTC. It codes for CASSAGQGLGEQFF.

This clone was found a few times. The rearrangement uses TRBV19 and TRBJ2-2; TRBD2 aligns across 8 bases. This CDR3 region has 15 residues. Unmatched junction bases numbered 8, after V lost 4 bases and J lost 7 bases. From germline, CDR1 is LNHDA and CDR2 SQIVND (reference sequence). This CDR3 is CASSSAGLGGGELFF. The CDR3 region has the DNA TGTGCCAGTAGTAGCGCGGGACTAGGTGGCGGGGAGCTGTTTTTT. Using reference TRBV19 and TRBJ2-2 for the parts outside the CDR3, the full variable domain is DGGITQSPKYLFRKEGQNVTLSCEQNLNHDAMYWYRQDPGQGLRLIYYSQIVNDFQKGDIAEGYSVSREKKESFPLTVTSAQKNPTAFYLCASSSAGLGGGELFFGEGSRLTVL.

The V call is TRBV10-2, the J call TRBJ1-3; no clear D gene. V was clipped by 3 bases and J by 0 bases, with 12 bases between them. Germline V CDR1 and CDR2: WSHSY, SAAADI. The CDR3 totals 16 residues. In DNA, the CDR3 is TGCGCCAGCAGTGATCGGTTGAGCCTCTCTGGAAACACCATATATTTT. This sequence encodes CASSDRLSLSGNTIYF.

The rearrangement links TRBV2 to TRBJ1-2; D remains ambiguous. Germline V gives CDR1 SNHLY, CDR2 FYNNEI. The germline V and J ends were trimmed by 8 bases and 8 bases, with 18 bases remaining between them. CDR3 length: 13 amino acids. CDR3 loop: CASSIGNRVGYTF. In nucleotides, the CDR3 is TGTGCCAGCTCCATTGGCAATCGGGTCGGCTACACCTTC. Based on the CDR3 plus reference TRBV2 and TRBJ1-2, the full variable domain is EPEVTQTPSHQVTQMGQEVILRCVPISNHLYFYWYRQILGQKVEFLVSFYNNEISEKSEIFDDQFSVERPDGSNFTLKIRSTKLEDSAMYFCASSIGNRVGYTFGSGTRLTVV.

The CDR3 DNA follows: TGTGCCAGCAGCTTGATTAGGAGCGGGGGAGGCGGGGCCAACGTCCTGACTTTC. Translation gives CASSLIRSGGGGANVLTF. This chain connects TRBV5-4 to TRBJ2-6; 8 nucleotides match TRBD2. With V trimmed by 1 base and J by 4 bases, 10 bases remained unmatched. The CDR3 sequence is 18 residues long. Germline values: CDR1 SGHNT, CDR2 YYREEE (reference sequence).

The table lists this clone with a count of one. The DNA for the CDR3 is TGTGCCACCTCCCCTTATAGCGGGTTCACAGATACGCAGTATTTT. Amino acids: CATSPYSGFTDTQYF. The chain links TRBV9 to TRBJ2-3; 7 bases map to TRBD2. Germline CDR1 and CDR2: SGDLS and YYNGEE. The CDR3 runs to 15 residues. V gave up 9 bases and J gave up 2 bases; unmatched junction bases: 12.